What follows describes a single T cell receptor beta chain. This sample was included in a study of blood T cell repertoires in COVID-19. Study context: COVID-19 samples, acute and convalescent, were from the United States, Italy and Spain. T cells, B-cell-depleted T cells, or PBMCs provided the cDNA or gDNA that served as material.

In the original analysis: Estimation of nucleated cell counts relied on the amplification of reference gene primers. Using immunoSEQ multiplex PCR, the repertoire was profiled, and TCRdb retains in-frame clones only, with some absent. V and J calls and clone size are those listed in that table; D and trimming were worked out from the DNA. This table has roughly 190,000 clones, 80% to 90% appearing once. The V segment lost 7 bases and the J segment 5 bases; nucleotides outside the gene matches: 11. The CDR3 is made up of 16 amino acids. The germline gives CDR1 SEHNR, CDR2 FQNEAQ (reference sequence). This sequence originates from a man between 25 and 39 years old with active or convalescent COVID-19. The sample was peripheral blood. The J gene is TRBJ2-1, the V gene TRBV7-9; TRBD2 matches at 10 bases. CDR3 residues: CASNPPGTSDHNEQFF. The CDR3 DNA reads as TGTGCCAGCAATCCCCCCGGGACTAGCGACCACAATGAGCAGTTCTTC.